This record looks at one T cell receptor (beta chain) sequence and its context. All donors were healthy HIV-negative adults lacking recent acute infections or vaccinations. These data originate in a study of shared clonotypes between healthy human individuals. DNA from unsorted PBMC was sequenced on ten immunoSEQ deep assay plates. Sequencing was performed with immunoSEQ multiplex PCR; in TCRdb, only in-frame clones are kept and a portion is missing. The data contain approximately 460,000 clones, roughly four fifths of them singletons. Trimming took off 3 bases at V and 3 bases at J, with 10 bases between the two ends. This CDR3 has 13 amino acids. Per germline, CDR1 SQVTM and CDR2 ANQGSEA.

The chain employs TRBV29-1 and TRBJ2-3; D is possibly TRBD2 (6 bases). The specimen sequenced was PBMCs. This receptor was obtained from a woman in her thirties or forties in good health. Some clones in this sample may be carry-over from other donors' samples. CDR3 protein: CSVERSGTDTQYF. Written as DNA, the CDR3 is TGCAGCGTTGAGCGTAGCGGTACAGATACGCAGTATTTT.